This is a list of T cell receptor beta chains from one sample in a study of T cell repertoires in cytomegalovirus infection. One entry per CDR3 protein results from TCRdb running MiXCR on the reads. The top ten hold roughly 9.7% of the sample, which has about 150,000 distinct CDR3 sequences, about 25% seen once. Source material: PBMCs. The origin of the receptors is a human donor in good health (CMV status not recorded). Some clones in this sample may be carry-over from other donors' samples. CDR3s include the opening cysteine and the closing phenylalanine or tryptophan. A D gene is named only where the DNA matches it firmly. A row's size may be missing; if present it is once, few, many or a size class.

clone_size: many
j_call: TRBJ2-5
v_call: TRBV20-1
d_call: NA
cdr3_aa: CSARDISGMRLETQYF
cdr3_nt: TGCAGTGCTAGAGACATTTCAGGGATGCGGTTGGAGACCCAGTACTTC

clone_size: few
j_call: TRBJ2-7
v_call: TRBV7-2
d_call: TRBD2
cdr3_aa: CASSPGLAGPEQYF
cdr3_nt: TGTGCCAGCAGCCCCGGACTAGCGGGACCGGAGCAGTACTTC

clone_size: many
j_call: TRBJ2-1
v_call: TRBV5-4
d_call: TRBD2
cdr3_aa: CASSPTSGGYNEQFF
cdr3_nt: TGTGCCAGCAGCCCCACTAGCGGGGGATACAATGAGCAGTTCTTC

clone_size: few
j_call: TRBJ2-2
v_call: TRBV7-9
d_call: TRBD1
cdr3_aa: CASSALQGTGELFF
cdr3_nt: TGTGCCAGCAGCGCGCTACAGGGGACCGGGGAGCTGTTTTTT

clone_size: NA
j_call: TRBJ2-7
v_call: TRBV28
d_call: TRBD1
cdr3_aa: CASGGQGEYEQYF
cdr3_nt: TGTGCCAGCGGTGGACAGGGGGAATACGAGCAGTACTTC

clone_size: many
j_call: TRBJ2-1
v_call: TRBV7-2
d_call: NA
cdr3_aa: CASSPWVNEQFF
cdr3_nt: TGTGCCAGCAGCCCCTGGGTAAATGAGCAGTTCTTC

clone_size: NA
j_call: TRBJ1-1
v_call: TRBV7-9
d_call: NA
cdr3_aa: CASSSGRPHEAFF
cdr3_nt: TGTGCCAGCAGCTCGGGACGGCCACACGAAGCTTTCTTT

clone_size: many
j_call: TRBJ1-1
v_call: TRBV7-2
d_call: NA
cdr3_aa: CASSLVGAPSEAFF
cdr3_nt: TGTGCCAGCAGCTTAGTTGGGGCGCCGAGTGAAGCTTTCTTT

clone_size: NA
j_call: TRBJ2-7
v_call: TRBV7-2
d_call: NA
cdr3_aa: CASSPVTGYQQYF
cdr3_nt: TGTGCCAGCAGCCCCGTGACAGGCTACCAGCAGTACTTT

clone_size: few
j_call: TRBJ2-1
v_call: TRBV28
d_call: NA
cdr3_aa: CASSPTGINEQFF
cdr3_nt: TGTGCCAGCAGTCCAACGGGAATCAATGAGCAGTTCTTC

clone_size: few
j_call: TRBJ2-7
v_call: TRBV20-1
d_call: TRBD2
cdr3_aa: CSARDPDSGRSNEQYF
cdr3_nt: TGCAGTGCTAGAGATCCGGACAGCGGGAGGTCCAACGAGCAGTACTTC

clone_size: few
j_call: TRBJ2-7
v_call: TRBV7-8
d_call: TRBD2
cdr3_aa: CASSPRLAGGYEQYF
cdr3_nt: TGTGCCAGCAGCCCTCGACTAGCGGGAGGATACGAGCAGTACTTC

clone_size: NA
j_call: TRBJ2-7
v_call: TRBV29-1
d_call: TRBD1
cdr3_aa: CSVKPGQGSAYEQYF
cdr3_nt: TGCAGCGTAAAGCCGGGACAGGGATCCGCCTACGAGCAGTACTTC

clone_size: NA
j_call: TRBJ2-7
v_call: TRBV28
d_call: NA
cdr3_aa: CASSWALGDSYEQYF
cdr3_nt: TGTGCCAGCAGTTGGGCCCTGGGCGACTCCTACGAGCAGTACTTC

clone_size: NA
j_call: TRBJ2-1
v_call: TRBV5-1
d_call: NA
cdr3_aa: CASSLNSLGYNGGNEQFF
cdr3_nt: TGCGCCAGCAGCCTAAACTCGTTAGGGTATAACGGCGGCAATGAGCAGTTCTTC

clone_size: NA
j_call: TRBJ2-7
v_call: TRBV2
d_call: TRBD1
cdr3_aa: CASSEGGQGGYEQYF
cdr3_nt: TGTGCCAGCAGTGAAGGTGGACAGGGGGGCTACGAGCAGTACTTC

clone_size: NA
j_call: TRBJ1-1
v_call: TRBV28
d_call: TRBD1
cdr3_aa: CASSSPDRGEAFF
cdr3_nt: TGTGCCAGCAGTTCCCCTGACAGGGGAGAGGCTTTCTTT

clone_size: once
j_call: TRBJ1-2
v_call: TRBV30
d_call: TRBD1
cdr3_aa: CAWGTGGGYTF
cdr3_nt: TGTGCCTGGGGGACAGGGGGAGGCTACACCTTC

clone_size: many
j_call: TRBJ2-3
v_call: TRBV7-2
d_call: TRBD2
cdr3_aa: CASSLGPFSRGGTDTQYF
cdr3_nt: TGTGCCAGCAGCTTAGGGCCTTTCTCGCGGGGGGGCACAGATACGCAGTATTTT

clone_size: many
j_call: TRBJ2-7
v_call: TRBV11-2
d_call: TRBD1
cdr3_aa: CASSRGDTGGFHYEQYF
cdr3_nt: TGTGCCAGCAGCCGGGGCGATACAGGGGGATTTCATTACGAGCAGTACTTC

clone_size: NA
j_call: TRBJ1-3
v_call: TRBV5-1
d_call: NA
cdr3_aa: CASSLGSSSGNTIYF
cdr3_nt: TGCGCCAGCAGCTTGGGGAGCAGCTCTGGAAACACCATATATTTT

clone_size: NA
j_call: TRBJ2-6
v_call: TRBV30
d_call: NA
cdr3_aa: CAWSLLRTYSSGANVLTF
cdr3_nt: TGTGCCTGGAGCCTCCTCAGGACGTATAGCTCTGGGGCCAACGTCCTGACTTTC

clone_size: NA
j_call: TRBJ2-1
v_call: TRBV11-3
d_call: NA
cdr3_aa: CASSPASESSYNEQFF
cdr3_nt: TGTGCCAGCAGCCCGGCTAGCGAAAGCTCCTACAATGAGCAGTTCTTC

clone_size: NA
j_call: TRBJ2-7
v_call: TRBV20-1
d_call: TRBD2
cdr3_aa: CSAHSGTSGGSYEQYF
cdr3_nt: TGCAGTGCCCATTCCGGGACTAGCGGGGGCTCCTACGAGCAGTACTTC

clone_size: NA
j_call: TRBJ2-3
v_call: TRBV12-5
d_call: TRBD2
cdr3_aa: CASGLANLLAGDTDTQYF
cdr3_nt: TGTGCTAGTGGTTTGGCAAACCTACTAGCGGGGGACACAGATACGCAGTATTTT

clone_size: NA
j_call: TRBJ2-7
v_call: TRBV29-1
d_call: TRBD1
cdr3_aa: CSVEGGQGSYEQYF
cdr3_nt: TGCAGCGTTGAAGGGGGACAGGGGTCGTACGAGCAGTACTTC

clone_size: many
j_call: TRBJ2-5
v_call: TRBV7-9
d_call: TRBD1
cdr3_aa: CASTEITGTGVGQETQYF
cdr3_nt: TGTGCCAGCACCGAAATCACCGGGACAGGGGTGGGCCAAGAGACCCAGTACTTC

clone_size: NA
j_call: TRBJ1-4
v_call: TRBV5-1
d_call: NA
cdr3_aa: CASSPGDWPTNEKLFF
cdr3_nt: TGCGCCAGCAGCCCAGGGGATTGGCCAACTAATGAAAAACTGTTTTTT

clone_size: NA
j_call: TRBJ2-7
v_call: TRBV12-3/TRBV12-4
d_call: TRBD1
cdr3_aa: CASSLADRGREQYF
cdr3_nt: TGTGCCAGCAGTTTAGCCGACAGGGGGAGAGAGCAGTACTTC

clone_size: many
j_call: TRBJ2-3
v_call: TRBV25-1
d_call: NA
cdr3_aa: CASRPLGVIDTQYF
cdr3_nt: TGTGCCAGCCGACCGCTGGGAGTTATAGATACGCAGTATTTT

clone_size: NA
j_call: TRBJ2-6
v_call: TRBV12-3/TRBV12-4
d_call: TRBD1
cdr3_aa: CASSSPGTGAGANVLTF
cdr3_nt: TGTGCCAGCAGTTCCCCCGGGACAGGGGCTGGGGCCAACGTCCTGACTTTC

clone_size: many
j_call: TRBJ1-1
v_call: TRBV7-2
d_call: TRBD1
cdr3_aa: CASSRGTGHTEAFF
cdr3_nt: TGTGCCAGCAGCAGGGGGACAGGGCACACTGAAGCTTTCTTT

clone_size: NA
j_call: TRBJ2-7
v_call: TRBV2
d_call: NA
cdr3_aa: CASSRRGAGESYEQYF
cdr3_nt: TGTGCCAGCAGCCGAAGAGGAGCAGGGGAGTCCTACGAGCAGTACTTC

clone_size: NA
j_call: TRBJ2-7
v_call: TRBV28
d_call: NA
cdr3_aa: CASSITGSYEQYF
cdr3_nt: TGTGCCAGCAGTATCACAGGATCCTACGAGCAGTACTTC

clone_size: NA
j_call: TRBJ2-5
v_call: TRBV7-2
d_call: TRBD1
cdr3_aa: CASSLTRGQGETQYF
cdr3_nt: TGTGCCAGCAGCTTGACAAGGGGGCAGGGCGAGACCCAGTACTTC

clone_size: few
j_call: TRBJ2-3
v_call: TRBV28
d_call: TRBD1
cdr3_aa: CASSGTGVKGQYF
cdr3_nt: TGTGCCAGCTCCGGGACAGGGGTTAAGGGGCAGTATTTT

clone_size: few
j_call: TRBJ2-1
v_call: TRBV5-1
d_call: NA
cdr3_aa: CASSLFEIVNEQFF
cdr3_nt: TGCGCCAGCAGCTTGTTCGAGATAGTCAATGAGCAGTTCTTC

clone_size: NA
j_call: TRBJ2-6
v_call: TRBV29-1
d_call: NA
cdr3_aa: CSVEGDSGANVLTF
cdr3_nt: TGCAGCGTTGAGGGGGATTCTGGGGCCAACGTCCTGACTTTC

clone_size: NA
j_call: TRBJ1-2
v_call: TRBV2
d_call: NA
cdr3_aa: CASREQGNGYTF
cdr3_nt: TGTGCCAGCAGGGAACAGGGAAATGGCTACACCTTC

clone_size: many
j_call: TRBJ2-5
v_call: TRBV12-3/TRBV12-4
d_call: NA
cdr3_aa: CASSLEETQYF
cdr3_nt: TGTGCCAGCAGCTTAGAGGAGACCCAGTACTTC

clone_size: few
j_call: TRBJ2-2
v_call: TRBV24-1
d_call: NA
cdr3_aa: CATSDMGANTGELFF
cdr3_nt: TGTGCCACCAGTGATATGGGAGCGAACACCGGGGAGCTGTTTTTT

clone_size: many
j_call: TRBJ2-1
v_call: TRBV7-2
d_call: TRBD1
cdr3_aa: CASSSGGPDEQFF
cdr3_nt: TGTGCCAGCAGCTCAGGGGGTCCGGATGAGCAGTTCTTC

clone_size: NA
j_call: TRBJ2-2
v_call: TRBV15
d_call: TRBD2
cdr3_aa: CATSRGTSVNTGELFF
cdr3_nt: TGTGCCACCAGCAGGGGGACTAGCGTCAACACCGGGGAGCTGTTTTTT

clone_size: NA
j_call: TRBJ2-1
v_call: TRBV5-4
d_call: NA
cdr3_aa: CASSEERGLLYNEQFF
cdr3_nt: TGTGCCAGCAGCGAGGAAAGGGGTTTGCTCTACAATGAGCAGTTCTTC

clone_size: NA
j_call: TRBJ1-3
v_call: TRBV20-1
d_call: NA
cdr3_aa: CSASGGTGNTIYF
cdr3_nt: TGCAGTGCTAGCGGGGGGACTGGAAACACCATATATTTT

clone_size: NA
j_call: TRBJ2-1
v_call: TRBV2
d_call: TRBD2
cdr3_aa: CASSGSGGRNEQFF
cdr3_nt: TGTGCCAGCAGTGGGTCGGGAGGGCGTAATGAGCAGTTCTTC

clone_size: NA
j_call: TRBJ1-4
v_call: TRBV5-6
d_call: NA
cdr3_aa: CASSLGRDEKLFF
cdr3_nt: TGTGCCAGCAGCTTGGGCAGGGACGAAAAACTGTTTTTT

clone_size: NA
j_call: TRBJ2-1
v_call: TRBV30
d_call: TRBD2
cdr3_aa: CAWSVRTSGVPSYNEQFF
cdr3_nt: TGTGCCTGGAGTGTACGGACTAGCGGGGTTCCATCCTACAATGAGCAGTTCTTC

clone_size: few
j_call: TRBJ1-5
v_call: TRBV7-7
d_call: NA
cdr3_aa: CASSQGAGFSNQPQHF
cdr3_nt: TGTGCTAGCAGCCAAGGTGCAGGTTTTAGCAATCAGCCCCAGCATTTT

clone_size: few
j_call: TRBJ2-5
v_call: TRBV4-2
d_call: NA
cdr3_aa: CASSQTPRETQYF
cdr3_nt: TGTGCCAGCAGCCAAACACCTAGGGAGACCCAGTACTTC

clone_size: NA
j_call: TRBJ1-5
v_call: TRBV30
d_call: NA
cdr3_aa: CAWSGGLDQPQHF
cdr3_nt: TGTGCCTGGAGTGGGGGTTTAGATCAGCCCCAGCATTTT

clone_size: many
j_call: TRBJ2-3
v_call: TRBV7-2
d_call: TRBD2
cdr3_aa: CASSSALAGEADTQYF
cdr3_nt: TGTGCCAGCAGCTCTGCACTAGCGGGAGAGGCAGATACGCAGTATTTT

clone_size: few
j_call: TRBJ1-2
v_call: TRBV27
d_call: TRBD1
cdr3_aa: CASSLSQTGTVGGYTF
cdr3_nt: TGTGCCAGCAGTTTATCGCAGACAGGGACGGTTGGGGGCTACACCTTC

clone_size: many
j_call: TRBJ1-2
v_call: TRBV7-2
d_call: NA
cdr3_aa: CASSSPPPSNYGYTF
cdr3_nt: TGTGCCAGCAGCTCCCCCCCTCCGAGTAACTATGGCTACACCTTC

clone_size: few
j_call: TRBJ2-7
v_call: TRBV11-2
d_call: NA
cdr3_aa: CASSFSPRQGWSYEQYF
cdr3_nt: TGTGCCAGCAGTTTTTCCCCCCGGCAGGGTTGGTCCTACGAGCAGTACTTC

clone_size: many
j_call: TRBJ2-6
v_call: TRBV12-3/TRBV12-4
d_call: TRBD1
cdr3_aa: CASSPTGGGSGANVLTF
cdr3_nt: TGTGCCAGCAGTCCTACAGGGGGCGGGTCTGGGGCCAACGTCCTGACTTTC

clone_size: few
j_call: TRBJ2-1
v_call: TRBV29-1
d_call: TRBD1
cdr3_aa: CSVDGVWDRGGNEQFF
cdr3_nt: TGCAGCGTTGACGGGGTTTGGGACAGGGGAGGCAATGAGCAGTTCTTC

clone_size: many
j_call: TRBJ2-5
v_call: TRBV7-2
d_call: TRBD1
cdr3_aa: CASSLGSDRAMGTQYF
cdr3_nt: TGTGCCAGCAGCTTAGGGTCGGACAGGGCGATGGGGACCCAGTACTTC

clone_size: NA
j_call: TRBJ1-5
v_call: TRBV7-8
d_call: NA
cdr3_aa: CASSPDRTSNQPQHF
cdr3_nt: TGTGCCAGCAGCCCCGACAGGACCAGCAATCAGCCCCAGCATTTT

clone_size: many
j_call: TRBJ2-6
v_call: TRBV7-2
d_call: NA
cdr3_aa: CASSRNSGANVLTF
cdr3_nt: TGTGCCAGCAGCCGGAACTCTGGGGCCAACGTCCTGACTTTC